One T cell receptor (beta chain) is described in this entry. What it binds is unknown. TCRdb's copy holds only in-frame clones and misses some; the assay was immunoSEQ multiplex PCR. The data show 1,500,000 or so clones, about 98.5% seen once. This specimen comes from a study of shared clonotypes between healthy human individuals. Findings and caveats of the study: Relative to memory subsets, naive subsets generally showed larger estimated richness. A handful of donors had approximately 4.6% of their naive CD4 clonotypes in common.

The CDR3 covers 15 residues. With 0 bases clipped from V and 4 bases from J, the junction kept 7 bases outside the gene matches. The V gene's germline CDR1 is SGHKS and CDR2 YYEKEE (reference sequence). The chain links TRBV5-5 to TRBJ2-7; 7 bases map to TRBD2. This sequence originates from a young man in good health. The sequencing sample was made of naive CD4+ T cells sorted from blood. Regarding subset: CD45RA+ positively selected. The CDR3 sequence: CASSLDVGRFYEQYF. The CDR3 bases are TGTGCCAGCAGCTTGGACGTCGGGAGGTTTTACGAGCAGTACTTC.